This T cell receptor beta chain was sequenced for a study of PD-L1 blockade in urothelial cancer (dated by TCRdb to 2016 to 2017). About the investigation overall: All patients started therapy around 2014 and received atezolizumab 1,200 mg intravenously every 3 weeks. Blood samples were analyzed at 3 weeks after treatment start (second dose) and at 6 weeks after treatment start. In the same patients, whole exome sequencing and RNA sequencing of pretreatment tumors were performed in addition to TCR sequencing. Pretreatment tumor samples, along with matched peripheral blood serially collected before and after atezolizumab treatment, were subjected to TCR sequencing. Somatic, immune and clinical correlates of response to PD-L1 blockade with atezolizumab in urothelial cancer were the focus of an exploratory multi-omic analysis. A median of approximately 140,000 T cells and some 84,000 unique TCRs was obtained from blood samples, and a median clonality of approximately 0.08 was observed. Durable clinical benefit was achieved by nine patients and was not achieved by 20 patients. Twenty-five of 29 patients were males with bladder-origin urothelial cancer, and about 65% of the 29 reported a prior smoking history. Pretreatment blood TCR-seq was available for about 30 patients, at least one posttreatment blood collection was obtained for around 25 patients, and tumor TCR-seq was available for around 25 patients. An ECOG performance status of 0 or 1 was recorded for the patients, and 0 to 3 prior chemotherapy regimens had been received by the patients. Progression-free survival longer than 6 months counted as durable clinical benefit, and TCR features were additionally tested against both progression-free and overall survival. General conclusions and limits of the study: At 3 weeks after the start of treatment, tumor-associated TCR clones in peripheral blood had expanded more in patients with durable benefit (n of about 21, p = 0.022). A pretreatment peripheral blood TCR clonality below the median was linked to improved progression-free and overall survival. Because of the small sample size (n ≈ 30) and the many exploratory analyses performed, the results are intended to be regarded as hypothesis-generating.

Concerning this clone: Which antigen it targets is not known. Base qualities are not at hand, and no much larger clone is one base apart.

To estimate absolute template abundance from read counts, synthetic TCR analog templates were spiked into each PCR. Using the immunoSEQ assay, TCRbeta CDR3 regions were amplified from genomic DNA with bias-controlled V and J gene primers. Sequencing of rearranged TCRbeta segments was performed at approximately 20X coverage. Per the original workflow: Sequencing errors were corrected by clustering and CDR3s were annotated against IMGT to assign V, D and J genes. Downstream analyses used only productive TCRbeta rearrangements and left out out-of-frame or stop-codon sequences. To compute clonality, Shannon entropy was normalized by the log of the number of unique productive sequences and then subtracted from one. Fisher's exact test with Benjamini-Hochberg correction, at a threshold of adjusted p below 0.01, was used to find clones that differed between time points or between blood and tumor. The table comes from immuneACCESS by way of TCRdb, which keeps in-frame sequences with V and J called. Part of the clones is missing from these tables; in studies checked, under half for an unresolved V gene and the rest for unknown reasons. D and trimming were read from the DNA, whereas the V and J calls and clone size are those reported in that table. Within this sample are roughly 49,000 clones, with about 85% of them counted one time only. Jointly, the top ten make up approximately 7.7% of the sample.

V and J lose 0 bases and 1 base, and a span of 13 bases separates them. Reading the germline V gene gives CDR1 SGHRS and CDR2 YFSETQ. The CDR3 sequence holds 16 residues, the cysteine and phenylalanine included. The retained sequence is limited to the CDR3, 48 bases, with the frame set at the first base. A cohort of approximately 31 patients with locally advanced or metastatic urothelial carcinoma, treated at Memorial Sloan Kettering on a trial protocol, was included. Peripheral blood mononuclear cells were collected pretreatment and during treatment, with between 1 and 8 total time points obtained per patient. The Qiagen DNeasy Blood extraction kit was used to purify genomic DNA from total PBMCs and from tumor samples. PBMCs were collected pretreatment and during treatment and were isolated and stored as previously described.

Sequenced material: PBMCs, taken around atezolizumab (anti-PD-L1) treatment. The chain couples TRBV5-1 to TRBJ2-5, with a tentative D gene TRBD2 over 5 matching bases. The sequence was obtained from a man in his sixties with urothelial cancer. CDR3 protein: CASSLDARAVQETQYF. The sequence in DNA is TGCGCCAGCAGCTTGGACGCGCGGGCGGTCCAAGAGACCCAGTACTTC. Supplemented by the reference TRBV5-1 and TRBJ2-5 proteins around the CDR3, the complete variable domain is KAGVTQTPRYLIKTRGQQVTLSCSPISGHRSVSWYQQTPGQGLQFLFEYFSETQRNKGNFPGRFSGRQFSNSRSEMNVSTLELGDSALYLCASSLDARAVQETQYFGPGTRLLVL.